Presented here are 8 T cell receptor beta chains from one specimen sequenced in a study of blood T cells in healthy people across ages. Using a J-beta primer mix together with a sample-barcoded 5' primer, a second PCR was run for roughly 7 to 12 cycles. TCRdb reanalysed the 5' RACE reads using MiXCR and keeps one entry per CDR3 protein. The sample includes about 1.4 million distinct CDR3 sequences, 45% to 70% of them seen just once. Sequenced sample: blood. All receptors derive from a man between 18 and 35 years old in good health.

The V call is TRBV12-3 or TRBV12-4, the J call TRBJ2-3; weak D call: TRBD2 (5 bases). V lost 2 bases and J 3 bases, leaving 6 bases between the germline ends. CDR3 length equals 13 residues. CDR3 sequence (DNA): TGTGCCAGCAGTTTACTAGCAACAGATACGCAGTATTTT. Protein: CASSLLATDTQYF.

The V call is TRBV12-3 or TRBV12-4, the J call TRBJ2-1; D possibly corresponds to TRBD1 (6 bases). With the DNA end fitting TRBJ2-7 better, the J assignment may be wrong. The CDR3 length is 13 residues. The CDR3 reads CASCPPGAYEQYF. In DNA, the CDR3 is TGTGCCAGCTGTCCCCCAGGGGCCTACGAGCAGTACTTC.

This clonotype was detected a few times. The chain uses TRBV7-9 and TRBJ2-7, with a weak D call TRBD1 (5 bases). The V and J ends lost 5 bases and 2 bases respectively, with 10 bases between them. Germline V gives CDR1 SEHNR, CDR2 FQNEAQ (reference sequence). This CDR3 is 13 amino acids long. This CDR3 is CASSPVGPYEQYF. CDR3 coding DNA: TGTGCCAGCAGCCCAGTGGGGCCCTACGAGCAGTACTTC.

This chain joins TRBV14 and TRBJ2-5; D may correspond to TRBD1 or TRBD2 (5 bases each). With 0 bases removed from V and 5 bases from J, the gap between germline ends came to 13 bases. CDR1 and CDR2 (germline): SGHDN, FVKESK. The CDR3 length is 15 residues. CDR3 protein: CASSQEVGGWETQYF. CDR3 in DNA: TGTGCCAGCAGCCAAGAAGTTGGGGGTTGGGAGACCCAGTACTTC.

The chain recombines TRBV20-1 with TRBJ2-7, with 7 bases lining up with TRBD1. The V segment lost 3 bases and the J segment 3 bases; nucleotides outside the gene matches: 8. The germline CDR1 and CDR2 sequences are DFQATT and SNEGSKA (reference sequence). This CDR3 region has 14 residues. CDR3 sequence: CSASGTDELYEQYF. CDR3 in DNA: TGCAGTGCTAGTGGGACAGATGAGCTCTACGAGCAGTACTTC.

The chain has TRBV20-1 and TRBJ2-7; D might be TRBD1 (5 bases). Germline V gives CDR1 DFQATT, CDR2 SNEGSKA (reference sequence). CDR3 length: 14 amino acids. Trimming removed 5 bases from V and 2 bases from J, with 16 bases in between. The CDR3 coding sequence is TGCAGTGCTGGGTCCGAGACAGTCCCCTACGAGCAGTACTTC. Translating it yields CSAGSETVPYEQYF.

This clonotype occurred a few times. The V gene is TRBV6-6, the J gene TRBJ2-7; D possibly corresponds to TRBD2 (6 bases). The V end was cut by 5 bases, the J end by 0 bases, with 20 bases between. The V gene's germline CDR1 is MNHNY and CDR2 SVGAGI (reference sequence). The CDR3 runs 17 residues. The CDR3 loop reads CASSRPSLAATSYEQYF. As DNA, the CDR3 is TGTGCCAGCAGTCGCCCCTCCTTAGCGGCGACCTCCTACGAGCAGTACTTC.

J is TRBJ2-1 and V is TRBV29-1; D is unresolved. V lost 1 base to trimming and J lost 1 base, with 14 bases between them. CDR1 and CDR2 (germline): SQVTM, ANQGSEA. The CDR3 loop spans 16 amino acids. CDR3 nucleotides: TGCAGCGTTGAAGTAATCGACGGACCTTCCTACAATGAGCAGTTCTTC. It is translated as CSVEVIDGPSYNEQFF.